These 3 T cell receptor beta chains were sequenced from one sample in a study of blood T cells in healthy people across ages. A J-beta primer mix and a sample-barcoded 5' primer were used in a second PCR of roughly 7 to 12 cycles. TCRdb ran MiXCR on the 5' RACE reads and lists one entry per CDR3 protein. This sample has some 550,000 distinct CDR3 sequences, with around 48% found just once. The source material was blood. The receptors shown here come from a man at least 80 years old in good health.

The genes are TRBV20-1 and TRBJ1-4; D unclear. Germline CDR1 and CDR2: DFQATT and SNEGSKA (reference sequence). Trimming removed 5 bases at V and 8 bases at J, with 9 bases between. CDR3 length equals 11 residues. The CDR3 loop reads CSAPLGEKLFF. CDR3 nucleotides: TGCAGTGCTCCGCTGGGGGAAAAACTGTTTTTT.

This chain connects TRBV29-1 to TRBJ2-7, with TRBD2 matching 14 bases. The J segment lost 1 base and the V segment lost 0 bases, leaving 5 bases of the junction unmatched. Germline V lookup: CDR1 SQVTM, CDR2 ANQGSEA. This CDR3 is 17 amino acids long. In nucleotides, the CDR3 is TGCAGCGTTGAAGATTGGGGGACTAGCGGGGGATCCTACGAGCAGTACTTC. Its translation is CSVEDWGTSGGSYEQYF.

The chain employs TRBV21-1 and TRBJ2-5. TRBV21-1 is described as a pseudogene. This CDR3 contains 10 residues. The CDR3 bases are TGTGCCAGCAGCGATGACGCGGAGTACTTC. This codes for CASSDDAEYF.